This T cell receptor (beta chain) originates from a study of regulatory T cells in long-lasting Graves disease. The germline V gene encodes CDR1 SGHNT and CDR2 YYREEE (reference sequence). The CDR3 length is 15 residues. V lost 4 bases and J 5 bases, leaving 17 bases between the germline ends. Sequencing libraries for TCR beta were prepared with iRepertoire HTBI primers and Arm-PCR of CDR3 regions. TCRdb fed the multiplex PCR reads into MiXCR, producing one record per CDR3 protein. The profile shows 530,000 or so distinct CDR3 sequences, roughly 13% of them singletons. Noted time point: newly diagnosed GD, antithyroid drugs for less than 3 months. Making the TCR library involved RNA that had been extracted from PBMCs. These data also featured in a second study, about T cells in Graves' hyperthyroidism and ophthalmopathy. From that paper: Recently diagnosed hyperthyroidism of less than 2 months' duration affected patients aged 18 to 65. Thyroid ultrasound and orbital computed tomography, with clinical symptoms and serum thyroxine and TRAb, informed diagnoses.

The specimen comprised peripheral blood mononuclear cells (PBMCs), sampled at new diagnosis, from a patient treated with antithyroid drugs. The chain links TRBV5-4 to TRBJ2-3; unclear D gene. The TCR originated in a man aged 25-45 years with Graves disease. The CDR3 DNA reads TGTGCCAGCAGCCGCGACGGTCTTAAGGGAGATACGCAGTATTTT. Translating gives CASSRDGLKGDTQYF.